The 30 T cell receptor beta chains in this list originate from one sample, sequenced in a study of Tregs in tolerant kidney transplant recipients. Generated by immunoSEQ multiplex PCR, the TCRdb table keeps only in-frame clones and is missing some. This table holds 90,000 or so clones, over 85% found once. The nonmyeloablative bone marrow transplants came from related graft donors, with transient mixed chimerism. Source: CD4+ T cells from blood (PBMCs), taken 12 months after the transplant. The receptors come from a human patient who received a combined kidney and bone marrow transplant. Some of the T cells might come from the graft donor.

This clone has just one count. J is TRBJ2-7 and V is TRBV6-5; tentative D call: TRBD1 (5 bases). The V end was cut by 6 bases, the J end by 0 bases, with 15 bases between. This CDR3 has 15 amino acids. Germline CDR1 is MNHEY and CDR2 is SVGAGI. The CDR3 DNA sequence: TGTGCCAGCAGAATCAGGGTCCCCAGCTCCTACGAGCAGTACTTC. It yields the protein CASRIRVPSSYEQYF.

The chain carries TRBV7-3 and TRBJ2-2; 8 bases are a match to TRBD1. This CDR3 region has 15 residues. Germline values: CDR1 SGHTA, CDR2 FQGTGA. The V gene end was trimmed by 1 base and the J gene end by 7 bases; junction bases not matched to a gene: 5. The CDR3 loop reads CASSLNAGGNGELFF. CDR3 in DNA: TGTGCCAGCAGCTTAAACGCAGGGGGCAACGGGGAGCTGTTTTTT.

The chain employs TRBV6-9 and TRBJ2-7; D is unresolved. This CDR3 is built from 16 residues. Germline assignment: CDR1 MNHGY and CDR2 SVAAGI. V was cut by 2 bases and J by 4 bases, with 18 bases left in between. CDR3 loop: CASSYLKDNPIYEQYF. CDR3 nucleotides: TGTGCCAGCAGTTATCTTAAAGACAACCCAATTTACGAGCAGTACTTC.

The V call is TRBV7-9, the J call TRBJ2-7; weak D call: TRBD1 (5 bases). The V end was cut by 5 bases, the J end by 2 bases, with 10 bases between. The CDR3 runs 13 residues. CDR1 SEHNR and CDR2 FQNEAQ come from the germline V gene (reference sequence). CDR3 DNA: TGTGCCAGCAGCCCAGGACAACCCTACGAGCAGTACTTC. Translation gives CASSPGQPYEQYF. The complete variable domain, with remaining parts taken from reference TRBV7-9 and TRBJ2-7, reads DTGVSQNPRHKITKRGQNVTFRCDPISEHNRLYWYRQTLGQGPEFLTYFQNEAQLEKSRLLSDRFSAERPKGSFSTLEIQRTEQGDSAMYLCASSPGQPYEQYFGPGTRLTVT.

The chain carries TRBV18 and TRBJ2-7, with 9 positions matching TRBD1. Germline CDR1 KGHSH, CDR2 LQKENI. The CDR3 spans 14 residues. V was clipped by 1 base and J by 5 bases; unmatched bases: 3. The CDR3 here is CASSPRTGEDEQYF. In nucleotides, the CDR3 is TGTGCCAGCTCACCACGGACAGGGGAGGACGAGCAGTACTTC.

The chain links TRBV7-9 to TRBJ2-3; 14 nucleotides match TRBD2. J gave up 2 bases and V 5 bases, and 9 bases lay outside the gene matches. This CDR3 spans 18 amino acids. Germline V gene data show CDR1 as SEHNR and CDR2 as FQNEAQ (reference sequence). The CDR3 sequence is CASSQTSGRAKDTDTQYF. DNA for the CDR3: TGTGCCAGCAGCCAGACTAGCGGGAGGGCGAAAGACACAGATACGCAGTATTTT. The entire variable domain, with the rest obtained from reference TRBV7-9 and TRBJ2-3, is as follows: DTGVSQNPRHKITKRGQNVTFRCDPISEHNRLYWYRQTLGQGPEFLTYFQNEAQLEKSRLLSDRFSAERPKGSFSTLEIQRTEQGDSAMYLCASSQTSGRAKDTDTQYFGPGTRLTVL.

The chain employs TRBV5-1 and TRBJ2-6; TRBD1 agrees at 7 bases. The CDR3 is 14 amino acids. Germline V gene data show CDR1 as SGHRS and CDR2 as YFSETQ. The ends lost 0 bases at V and 12 bases at J; junction bases unmatched: 6. CDR3 bases: TGCGCCAGCAGCTTGGAGGACAGGCTCGGCGTCCTGACTTTC. Amino acid sequence: CASSLEDRLGVLTF.

The chain recombines TRBV5-1 with TRBJ2-5; D is possibly TRBD1 (6 bases). V lost 1 base and J 1 base, leaving 8 bases between the germline ends. The CDR3 covers 14 residues. The germline CDR1 and CDR2 sequences are SGHRS and YFSETQ. CDR3 sequence (DNA): TGCGCCAGCAGCTTGATGACAGGCCAAGAGACCCAGTACTTC. Translating gives CASSLMTGQETQYF.

The rearrangement links TRBV11-2 to TRBJ2-7; D gene unclear. This CDR3 comprises 13 residues. V lost 3 bases, J lost 4 bases, and 10 bases lay in between. Per germline, CDR1 SGHAT and CDR2 FQNNGV. The CDR3: CASSFFPVYEQYF. The CDR3 DNA sequence: TGTGCCAGCAGCTTTTTCCCAGTGTACGAGCAGTACTTC.

The chain joins TRBV6-6 to TRBJ1-2; 7 positions match TRBD1. Trimming cost V 6 bases and J 3 bases; bases outside gene matches: 7. The CDR3 length is 14 residues. Germline V CDR1 and CDR2: MNHNY, SVGAGI (reference sequence). CDR3 sequence (DNA): TGTGCCAGCAGACAACGGGACAGATACTATGGCTACACCTTC. This translates into CASRQRDRYYGYTF.

The chain combines TRBV7-2 with TRBJ1-4; 8 bases are a match to TRBD1. With 5 bases clipped from V and 8 bases from J, the junction kept 10 bases outside the gene matches. The CDR3 is 15 residues long. Looked up from germline, CDR1 is SGHTA and CDR2 is FQGNSA. For the CDR3, the DNA is TGTGCCAGCAGCCCCCGGGGCTACAGGGGGGAAAAACTGTTTTTT. This encodes CASSPRGYRGEKLFF.

Here the CDR3 DNA reads TGTGCCAGCAGCTCCGGTGGGCCCCAGCATTTT. Translated: CASSSGGPQHF. The rearrangement uses TRBV5-6 and TRBJ1-5; D gene unclear. V was cut by 3 bases and J by 9 bases, with 7 bases left in between. The CDR3 contains 11 residues. Germline-derived CDR1 and CDR2 are SGHDT and YYEEEE.

A single count supports this clone. V and J are TRBV9 and TRBJ2-1; TRBD2 matches 7 bases. Germline CDR1 is SGDLS and CDR2 is YYNGEE. Trimming cost V 0 bases and J 4 bases; bases outside gene matches: 10. The CDR3 contains 17 residues. The CDR3 protein is CASSVGMASGVYNEQFF. The DNA of the CDR3 is TGTGCCAGCAGCGTAGGAATGGCTAGCGGAGTATACAATGAGCAGTTCTTC.

The rearrangement links TRBV19 to TRBJ2-6; TRBD1 is a possible D gene (6 bases). Trimming removed 5 bases from V and 1 base from J, with 9 bases in between. Germline loops: CDR1 LNHDA, CDR2 SQIVND (reference sequence). This CDR3 comprises 15 residues. The CDR3 bases are TGTGCCAGTAGTCCCGACAGGTCTGGGGCCAACGTCCTGACTTTC. Translation gives CASSPDRSGANVLTF.

V and J are TRBV4-2 and TRBJ1-1; 7 nucleotides agree with TRBD1. The CDR3 contains 15 residues. The trim removed 4 bases at V and 3 bases at J, leaving 8 bases unmatched. The germline V gene has CDR1 LGHNA and CDR2 YNFKEQ. CDR3 sequence: CASSPRGGADTEAFF. The CDR3 DNA sequence: TGTGCCAGCAGCCCCCGAGGGGGCGCGGACACTGAAGCTTTCTTT.

The genes are TRBV6-6 and TRBJ2-4, with TRBD2 matching 9 bases. Germline loops: CDR1 MNHNY, CDR2 SVGAGI (reference sequence). This CDR3 is 14 amino acids long. J gave up 1 base and V 6 bases, and 1 base lay outside the gene matches. The CDR3 DNA sequence: TGTGCCAGCAGGCGGGAGGGCGCCAAAAACATTCAGTACTTC. Translation: CASRREGAKNIQYF.

The V gene is TRBV5-6, the J gene TRBJ2-5, with 9 nucleotides matching TRBD2. This CDR3 is 17 amino acids long. The ends lost 2 bases at V and 5 bases at J; junction bases unmatched: 13. Germline V lookup: CDR1 SGHDT, CDR2 YYEEEE. CDR3 residues: CASSFSPSGARGETQYF. Written as DNA, the CDR3 is TGTGCCAGCAGCTTTAGTCCTAGCGGGGCGAGAGGGGAGACCCAGTACTTC.

The V gene is TRBV7-2, the J gene TRBJ2-4; TRBD1 agrees at 9 bases. This CDR3 is built from 14 residues. V was clipped by 5 bases and J by 7 bases; unmatched bases: 6. Germline loops: CDR1 SGHTA, CDR2 FQGNSA. CDR3 DNA sequence: TGTGCCAGCAGCCCGACAGGGGGTCCCAACATTCAGTACTTC. It codes for CASSPTGGPNIQYF.

The chain is built from TRBV5-1 and TRBJ2-2; D is possibly TRBD1 (5 bases). CDR3 length equals 17 residues. CDR1 SGHRS and CDR2 YFSETQ come from the germline V gene. V was pared by 1 base and J by 0 bases, with 13 bases between. The CDR3 DNA follows: TGCGCCAGCAGCTTGAAGGTCGCAGGGACGAACACCGGGGAGCTGTTTTTT. This sequence encodes CASSLKVAGTNTGELFF.

This chain connects TRBV9 to TRBJ1-3; D possibly corresponds to TRBD1 (6 bases). CDR3 length: 14 amino acids. The V end was cut by 2 bases, the J end by 2 bases, with 8 bases between. Germline V gives CDR1 SGDLS, CDR2 YYNGEE. The CDR3 here is CASSVRGAGNTIYF. The CDR3, as DNA: TGTGCCAGCAGCGTCAGGGGTGCTGGAAACACCATATATTTT.

The CDR3 DNA reads TGTGCCAGCAGCCCCAACCGACTAGGGCTCCTTGGGACCCAGTACTTC. Translated, it gives CASSPNRLGLLGTQYF. This rearrangement joins TRBV7-2 to TRBJ2-5; TRBD2 is a possible D gene (6 bases). Germline V CDR1 and CDR2: SGHTA, FQGNSA. The CDR3 has 16 amino acids. V lost 5 bases, J lost 7 bases, and 23 bases lay in between.

The chain employs TRBV15 and TRBJ2-3, with 14 nucleotides matching TRBD2. CDR3 length: 16 residues. Germline assignment: CDR1 LNHNV and CDR2 YYDKDF (reference sequence). Trimming removed 0 bases from V and 8 bases from J; junction bases left unmatched: 4. The CDR3 coding sequence is TGTGCCACCAGCAGAGATTTGGGGACTAGCGGGGGTACGCAGTATTTT. Amino acids: CATSRDLGTSGGTQYF.

This clone was picked up one time. V usage is TRBV6-5 and J usage is TRBJ1-2, with 7 bases lining up with TRBD1. V shed 6 bases, J shed 4 bases, and the junction held 8 bases outside the gene matches. The CDR3 length is 14 residues. CDR1 is MNHEY and CDR2 is SVGAGI in the germline V gene. The CDR3 sequence: CASSHRGSGYGYTF. The CDR3 DNA reads TGTGCCAGCAGCCACAGGGGAAGCGGCTATGGCTACACCTTC.

The genes are TRBV7-2 and TRBJ2-1; a possible D gene is TRBD1 (6 bases). There are 16 residues in the CDR3. Germline CDR1 SGHTA, CDR2 FQGNSA. Trimming pared 5 bases from V and 2 bases from J, leaving 16 bases between. The CDR3, as DNA: TGTGCCAGCAGCCCGACAGGACGAACCACCTACAATGAGCAGTTCTTC. This sequence encodes CASSPTGRTTYNEQFF.

The chain combines TRBV4-3 with TRBJ2-7; 7 bases are shared with TRBD1. Germline values: CDR1 LGHNA, CDR2 YSLEER. With 2 bases clipped from V and 3 bases from J, the junction kept 10 bases outside the gene matches. CDR3 length: 16 amino acids. The CDR3 spells CASSQRLQGRGYEQYF. The CDR3 DNA is TGCGCCAGCAGCCAACGGTTACAGGGGAGAGGCTACGAGCAGTACTTC.

The CDR3 bases are TGTGCCAGCAGCTCCGGAGTTCTAAATTCACCCCTCCACTTT. Its translation: CASSSGVLNSPLHF. The chain combines TRBV7-3 with TRBJ1-6; unclear D gene. Per germline, CDR1 SGHTA and CDR2 FQGTGA. CDR3 length equals 14 residues. Between the trimmed V and J ends, which lost 4 bases and 7 bases, there was a span of 11 bases.

CDR3 sequence: CASSPRLAGGPTDTQYF. CDR3 DNA: TGTGCCAGCAGCCCCCGACTAGCGGGGGGACCCACAGATACGCAGTATTTT. V is TRBV7-6 and J is TRBJ2-3; 13 bases are shared with TRBD2. Germline trimming cut 5 bases from V and 2 bases from J; bases unmatched to any gene: 7. The CDR3 is made up of 17 amino acids. Germline loops: CDR1 SGHVS, CDR2 FNYEAQ.

This chain joins TRBV30 and TRBJ2-5, with 10 bases fitting TRBD2. Unmatched junction bases numbered 2, after V lost 4 bases and J lost 3 bases. The CDR3 totals 13 residues. Germline CDR1 and CDR2: GTSNPN and SVGIG (reference sequence). The CDR3 region has the DNA TGTGCCTGGACCGGGACTAGCGAAGAGACCCAGTACTTC. Encoded protein: CAWTGTSEETQYF.

The V and J genes are TRBV29-1 and TRBJ1-3; possible D gene TRBD1, 5 bases. Germline V gene sequence: CDR1 SQVTM, CDR2 ANQGSEA. This CDR3 comprises 14 residues. V lost 3 bases and J lost 0, with 9 bases in between. This CDR3 is CSVDWDYSGNTIYF. In nucleotides, the CDR3 is TGCAGCGTTGATTGGGACTACTCTGGAAACACCATATATTTT. The whole variable domain, remainder taken from reference TRBV29-1 and TRBJ1-3, is SAVISQKPSRDICQRGTSLTIQCQVDSQVTMMFWYRQQPGQSLTLIATANQGSEATYESGFVIDKFPISRPNLTFSTLTVSNMSPEDSSIYLCSVDWDYSGNTIYFGEGSWLTVV.

The rearrangement uses TRBV12-5 and TRBJ2-7; weak D call: TRBD1 (5 bases). Germline CDR1 and CDR2: LGHNT and FRNRAP. The CDR3 is 11 residues long. Trimming stripped 2 bases from V and 8 bases from J, with 7 bases between. The CDR3 region has the DNA TGTGCTAGTGGTTTGAGACAGAAGCAGTACTTC. Protein sequence: CASGLRQKQYF.